These T cell receptor beta chains were read from a single sample in a study of blood T cell repertoires in COVID-19. Libraries were prepared by immunoSEQ multiplex PCR; TCRdb keeps only in-frame clonotypes and omits some of them. The table lists 110,000 to 150,000 clones, about 80% of them singletons. The sample taken for sequencing was peripheral blood. The receptors derive from a human donor in a cohort sampled during active COVID-19. Each CDR3 is given with its conserved first and last residue. The order of the fields is J gene, clone size, V gene, D gene, CDR3 DNA, CDR3 protein. The D gene is left open where the match is weak. Only some rows state a clone size, as once, few, many or a class for expanded clones.

j_gene: TRBJ2-2
abundance: .
v_gene: TRBV19
d_gene: TRBD1
CDR3nt: TGTGCCAGTACCGGACAGGGGATATCCGGGGAGCTGTTTTTT
CDR3aa: CASTGQGISGELFF

j_gene: TRBJ2-1
abundance: .
v_gene: TRBV5-4
d_gene: .
CDR3nt: TGTGCCAGCTCTCCAGCGGGTGCCTCCTACAATGAGCAGTTCTTC
CDR3aa: CASSPAGASYNEQFF

j_gene: TRBJ1-4
abundance: .
v_gene: TRBV12-3/TRBV12-4
d_gene: TRBD1
CDR3nt: TGTGCCAGCAGTTTGGGACAGCTTGAAAAACTGTTTTTT
CDR3aa: CASSLGQLEKLFF

j_gene: TRBJ2-3
abundance: .
v_gene: TRBV29-1
d_gene: .
CDR3nt: TGCAGCGCTGGACTGAGCACAGATACGCAGTATTTT
CDR3aa: CSAGLSTDTQYF

j_gene: TRBJ1-5
abundance: .
v_gene: TRBV6-2/TRBV6-3
d_gene: TRBD1
CDR3nt: TGTGCCAGCAGCCGTTTGTGGACAGGGAGCAATCAGCCCCAGCATTTT
CDR3aa: CASSRLWTGSNQPQHF

j_gene: TRBJ1-2
abundance: .
v_gene: TRBV6-6
d_gene: TRBD1
CDR3nt: TGTGCCAGCAGTTATAAGGGGGCGTCGGGCTACACCTTC
CDR3aa: CASSYKGASGYTF

j_gene: TRBJ2-7
abundance: .
v_gene: TRBV5-1
d_gene: .
CDR3nt: TGCGCCAGCAGCCGCAGGGCCGACGAGCAGTACTTC
CDR3aa: CASSRRADEQYF

j_gene: TRBJ2-2
abundance: .
v_gene: TRBV6-6
d_gene: .
CDR3nt: TGTGCCAGCGACAACCCCCCCGGGGAGCTGTTTTTT
CDR3aa: CASDNPPGELFF

j_gene: TRBJ1-2
abundance: once
v_gene: TRBV12-3/TRBV12-4
d_gene: .
CDR3nt: TGTGCCAGCAGTGGTTTTGGGGAGGGCTACACCTTC
CDR3aa: CASSGFGEGYTF

j_gene: TRBJ1-1
abundance: .
v_gene: TRBV7-9
d_gene: .
CDR3nt: TGTGCCAGCAGTTCCGAGGGCAGGTCCACTGAAGCTTTCTTT
CDR3aa: CASSSEGRSTEAFF

j_gene: TRBJ1-2
abundance: .
v_gene: TRBV18
d_gene: TRBD1
CDR3nt: TGTGCCAGCTCACCCGACGGACAGGGGGACTATGGCTACACCTTC
CDR3aa: CASSPDGQGDYGYTF

j_gene: TRBJ1-6
abundance: .
v_gene: TRBV2
d_gene: .
CDR3nt: TGTGCCAGCAGTTTACAGAATTCACCCCTCCACTTT
CDR3aa: CASSLQNSPLHF

j_gene: TRBJ2-7
abundance: .
v_gene: TRBV21-1
d_gene: .
CDR3nt: TGTGCCAGCAGCAAATTATACAGCCTATCCACTCCCTACGAGCAGTACTTC
CDR3aa: CASSKLYSLSTPYEQYF

j_gene: TRBJ1-1
abundance: .
v_gene: TRBV5-1
d_gene: .
CDR3nt: TGCGCCAGCAGCTTGGCGCCAGGGAACACTGAAGCTTTCTTT
CDR3aa: CASSLAPGNTEAFF

j_gene: TRBJ1-5
abundance: .
v_gene: TRBV6-1
d_gene: .
CDR3nt: TGTGCCAGCAGTGAGTCCCTGGGGAGGGGATATGATCAGCCCCAGCATTTT
CDR3aa: CASSESLGRGYDQPQHF

j_gene: TRBJ1-5
abundance: once
v_gene: TRBV21-1
d_gene: .
CDR3nt: TGTGCCAGCAGGGAAGGGGCATATCAGCCCCAGCATTTT
CDR3aa: CASREGAYQPQHF

j_gene: TRBJ2-1
abundance: .
v_gene: TRBV5-4
d_gene: TRBD1
CDR3nt: TGTGCCAGCAGCTTGTCGGCAGGGGGAATTGCTAATGAGCAGTTCTTC
CDR3aa: CASSLSAGGIANEQFF

j_gene: TRBJ2-5
abundance: .
v_gene: TRBV2
d_gene: .
CDR3nt: TGTGCCAGCAGTGAGAGGCAAGAGACCCAGTACTTC
CDR3aa: CASSERQETQYF

j_gene: TRBJ1-6
abundance: few
v_gene: TRBV6-5
d_gene: .
CDR3nt: TGTGCCAGCAGTTACGAAGACAGTAGTAATTCACCCCTCCACTTT
CDR3aa: CASSYEDSSNSPLHF

j_gene: TRBJ1-4
abundance: .
v_gene: TRBV2
d_gene: .
CDR3nt: TGTGCCAGCAGTGAGTTGCAGACTCCCAATGAAAAACTGTTTTTT
CDR3aa: CASSELQTPNEKLFF

j_gene: TRBJ2-5
abundance: .
v_gene: TRBV7-9
d_gene: TRBD2
CDR3nt: TGTGCCAGCAGCTCGGCTAGCGGGACCCAGTACTTC
CDR3aa: CASSSASGTQYF

j_gene: TRBJ2-1
abundance: .
v_gene: TRBV19
d_gene: TRBD1
CDR3nt: TGTGCCAGTACCCCTGGGACAGGACGAACCTACAATGAGCAGTTCTTC
CDR3aa: CASTPGTGRTYNEQFF

j_gene: TRBJ2-3
abundance: .
v_gene: TRBV9
d_gene: .
CDR3nt: TGTGCCAGCAGCGTAAATGTAGCAAATACGCAGTATTTT
CDR3aa: CASSVNVANTQYF

j_gene: TRBJ1-3
abundance: once
v_gene: TRBV6-5
d_gene: .
CDR3nt: TGTGCCAGCAGTCGCGGGGACGGCTCTGGAAACACCATATATTTT
CDR3aa: CASSRGDGSGNTIYF

j_gene: TRBJ2-5
abundance: once
v_gene: TRBV15
d_gene: TRBD1
CDR3nt: TGTGCCACCAGCGGCAAACAGGACAGGGGGCGGGTTTTGACCCAGTACTTC
CDR3aa: CATSGKQDRGRVLTQYF

j_gene: TRBJ2-7
abundance: .
v_gene: TRBV18
d_gene: TRBD1
CDR3nt: TGTGCCAGCTCACCCGAAATGAGACAGGGGGCTTACGAGCAGTACTTC
CDR3aa: CASSPEMRQGAYEQYF

j_gene: TRBJ2-3
abundance: .
v_gene: TRBV11-2
d_gene: TRBD2
CDR3nt: TGTGCCAGCAGCGTCGAGCGGGGGCCGGGAGATACGCAGTATTTT
CDR3aa: CASSVERGPGDTQYF

j_gene: TRBJ1-1
abundance: once
v_gene: TRBV7-2
d_gene: TRBD1
CDR3nt: TGTGCCAGCAGCCTGCTCTTGGGACAGGGGTTTAGGGAAGCTTTCTTT
CDR3aa: CASSLLLGQGFREAFF

j_gene: TRBJ2-4
abundance: .
v_gene: TRBV6-2/TRBV6-3
d_gene: .
CDR3nt: TGTGCCAGCAGTTACCGAGGCAAAGCCAAAAACATTCAGTACTTC
CDR3aa: CASSYRGKAKNIQYF

j_gene: TRBJ2-3
abundance: once
v_gene: TRBV5-1
d_gene: .
CDR3nt: TGCGCCAGCGTACGGGACATTAGCACAGATACGCAGTATTTT
CDR3aa: CASVRDISTDTQYF

j_gene: TRBJ1-4
abundance: .
v_gene: TRBV2
d_gene: TRBD1
CDR3nt: TGTGCCAGCAGTGATAGGACAGGGAGCCTCAACGGGGAAAAACTGTTTTTT
CDR3aa: CASSDRTGSLNGEKLFF

j_gene: TRBJ1-4
abundance: .
v_gene: TRBV28
d_gene: TRBD1
CDR3nt: TGTGTCGTGGAAGGACAGGGGATGAGGGAAAAACTGTTTTTT
CDR3aa: CVVEGQGMREKLFF

j_gene: TRBJ2-1
abundance: .
v_gene: TRBV28
d_gene: TRBD1
CDR3nt: TGTGCCAGCAGTTTATTCGGACAGGGAGGCTACAATGAGCAGTTCTTC
CDR3aa: CASSLFGQGGYNEQFF

j_gene: TRBJ1-3
abundance: .
v_gene: TRBV30
d_gene: TRBD1
CDR3nt: TGTGCCTGGAGTTCCGGACAGGGAACAGGAAACACCATATATTTT
CDR3aa: CAWSSGQGTGNTIYF

j_gene: TRBJ2-1
abundance: once
v_gene: TRBV4-3
d_gene: TRBD2
CDR3nt: TGCGCCAGCAGCCAAGATCTTGGACTAGCGGGGGGGTTGGAGCAGTTCTTC
CDR3aa: CASSQDLGLAGGLEQFF

j_gene: TRBJ2-5
abundance: .
v_gene: TRBV9
d_gene: .
CDR3nt: TGTGCCAGCAGCGTAGAGCCCCGAGGGGGGACCCAGTACTTC
CDR3aa: CASSVEPRGGTQYF

j_gene: TRBJ2-7
abundance: .
v_gene: TRBV9
d_gene: TRBD2
CDR3nt: TGTGCCAGCAGCGTCAGCGGGGGAGGTTACGAGCAGTACTTC
CDR3aa: CASSVSGGGYEQYF

j_gene: TRBJ2-7
abundance: .
v_gene: TRBV5-6
d_gene: TRBD2
CDR3nt: TGTGCCAGCAGCTCTGGGACTAGCGGGGGTTTCGAGCAGTACTTC
CDR3aa: CASSSGTSGGFEQYF

j_gene: TRBJ1-2
abundance: .
v_gene: TRBV12-5
d_gene: .
CDR3nt: TGTGCTAGTGGTTTGGAAAAAGGGACTCTGGTCGACTATGGCTACACCTTC
CDR3aa: CASGLEKGTLVDYGYTF

j_gene: TRBJ2-5
abundance: few
v_gene: TRBV5-1
d_gene: TRBD1
CDR3nt: TGCGCCAGCAGTTCCCGGGACAGGGCGGTTAGGGAGACCCAGTACTTC
CDR3aa: CASSSRDRAVRETQYF

j_gene: TRBJ1-1
abundance: .
v_gene: TRBV19
d_gene: TRBD1
CDR3nt: TGTGCCAGTACCTCACCCCAGGGGGGCCCGAGAACTGAAGCTTTCTTT
CDR3aa: CASTSPQGGPRTEAFF

j_gene: TRBJ1-1
abundance: .
v_gene: TRBV30
d_gene: .
CDR3nt: TGTGCCTGGAGTGTAAGTGGGGCGAAGATACTGAACACTGAAGCTTTCTTT
CDR3aa: CAWSVSGAKILNTEAFF

j_gene: TRBJ1-1
abundance: .
v_gene: TRBV20-1
d_gene: .
CDR3nt: TGCAGTGCTAGTAAGCTATCAAACACTGAAGCTTTCTTT
CDR3aa: CSASKLSNTEAFF

j_gene: TRBJ1-1
abundance: .
v_gene: TRBV14
d_gene: .
CDR3nt: TGTGCCAGCAGCCAAGAGAGGGGGTTGAACACTGAAGCTTTCTTT
CDR3aa: CASSQERGLNTEAFF

j_gene: TRBJ2-4
abundance: .
v_gene: TRBV4-3
d_gene: .
CDR3nt: TGCGCCAGCAGCCAAGACGGCCTAGCGAGGGGCATTCAGTACTTC
CDR3aa: CASSQDGLARGIQYF

j_gene: TRBJ2-1
abundance: .
v_gene: TRBV7-2
d_gene: TRBD2
CDR3nt: TGTGCCAGCAAAAGAGGTCGGCGGGGGGGCCTTGATGAGCAGTTCTTC
CDR3aa: CASKRGRRGGLDEQFF

j_gene: TRBJ1-2
abundance: .
v_gene: TRBV30
d_gene: .
CDR3nt: TGTGCCTGGAGTAGCGGGCTTTATGGCTACACCTTC
CDR3aa: CAWSSGLYGYTF

j_gene: TRBJ1-5
abundance: .
v_gene: TRBV27
d_gene: TRBD1
CDR3nt: TGTGCCAGCAGTTCAGGGGGCCATAGCAATCAGCCCCAGCATTTT
CDR3aa: CASSSGGHSNQPQHF

j_gene: TRBJ2-3
abundance: .
v_gene: TRBV19
d_gene: TRBD2
CDR3nt: TGTGCCAGTTCCCCCTTAACAGCGGGGGGAGGCACAGATACGCAGTATTTT
CDR3aa: CASSPLTAGGGTDTQYF

j_gene: TRBJ1-4
abundance: many
v_gene: TRBV11-2
d_gene: TRBD1
CDR3nt: TGTGCCAGCAGTTCCACAGGGGGCGCCTATGAAAAACTGTTTTTT
CDR3aa: CASSSTGGAYEKLFF

j_gene: TRBJ1-4
abundance: .
v_gene: TRBV7-2
d_gene: .
CDR3nt: TGTGCCAGCAGCTTAGGGGGACACCTGGAAAAACTGTTTTTT
CDR3aa: CASSLGGHLEKLFF